This T cell receptor (beta chain) was retrieved from a study of molecular identifiers for immune sequencing clone quantification. CDR3 size: 15 residues. Looked up from germline, CDR1 is MGHRA and CDR2 is YSYEKL. Study-wide results and limits: Over 99% of effector molecules, yet under 1% of naive-cell molecules, were held by clones above 20 RNA copies.

TCRdb redid the calling of the PCR reads with MiXCR, one entry per CDR3 protein. Among 300,000 to 400,000 distinct CDR3 sequences, under 25% were seen once, and the ten largest hold 0.65% to 0.75%. For this clonotype: Its antigen is undetermined. A much bigger clone sits one base away, suggesting this may be a read error.

The sequence came from a human donor in good health. Some libraries in this study had Jurkat cell RNA spiked in. Input material: naive CD8+ T cells from blood, with Jurkat cell RNA spiked in. Subset defined: FACS-sorted CD8+CD4-CCR7+CD45RA+ naive T cells. This rearrangement joins TRBV4-1 to TRBJ2-5; 7 bases line up with TRBD2. DNA of the CDR3: TGCGTCAGCAGCAGCTACGGGGGGTCCCAAGAGACCCAGTACTTC. This codes for CVSSSYGGSQETQYF.